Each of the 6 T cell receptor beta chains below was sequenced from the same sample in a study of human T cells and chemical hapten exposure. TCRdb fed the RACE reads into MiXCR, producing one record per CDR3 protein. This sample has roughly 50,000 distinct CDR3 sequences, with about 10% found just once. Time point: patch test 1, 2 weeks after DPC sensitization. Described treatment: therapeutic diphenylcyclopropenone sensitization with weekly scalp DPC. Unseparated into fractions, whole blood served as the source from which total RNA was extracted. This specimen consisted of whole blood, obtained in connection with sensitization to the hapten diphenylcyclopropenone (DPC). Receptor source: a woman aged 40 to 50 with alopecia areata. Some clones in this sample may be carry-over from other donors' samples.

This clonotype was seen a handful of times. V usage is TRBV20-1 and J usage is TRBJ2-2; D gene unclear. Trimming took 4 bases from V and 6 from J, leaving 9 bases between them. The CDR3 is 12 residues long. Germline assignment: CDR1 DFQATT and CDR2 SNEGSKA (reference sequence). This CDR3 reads CSAIVEPGELFF. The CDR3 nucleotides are TGCAGTGCTATAGTAGAGCCCGGGGAGCTGTTTTTT.

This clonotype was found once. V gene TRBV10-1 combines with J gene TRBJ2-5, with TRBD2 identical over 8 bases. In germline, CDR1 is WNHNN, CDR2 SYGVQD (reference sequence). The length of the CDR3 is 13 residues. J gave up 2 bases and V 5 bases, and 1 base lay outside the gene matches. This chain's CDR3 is CASSSGGQETQYF. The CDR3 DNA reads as TGCGCCAGCAGTAGCGGGGGACAAGAGACCCAGTACTTC.

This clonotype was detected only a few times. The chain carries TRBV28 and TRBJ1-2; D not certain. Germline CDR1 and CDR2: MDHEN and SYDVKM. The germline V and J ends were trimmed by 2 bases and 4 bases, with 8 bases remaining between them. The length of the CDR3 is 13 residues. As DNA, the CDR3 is TGTGCCAGCAGTTTAGCGGCCATCTATGGCTACACCTTC. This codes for CASSLAAIYGYTF.

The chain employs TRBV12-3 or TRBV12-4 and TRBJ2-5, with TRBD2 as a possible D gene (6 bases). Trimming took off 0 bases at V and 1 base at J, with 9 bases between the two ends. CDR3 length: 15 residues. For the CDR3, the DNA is TGTGCCAGCAGTTTAGCGGGGGGAACCCAAGAGACCCAGTACTTC. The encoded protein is CASSLAGGTQETQYF.

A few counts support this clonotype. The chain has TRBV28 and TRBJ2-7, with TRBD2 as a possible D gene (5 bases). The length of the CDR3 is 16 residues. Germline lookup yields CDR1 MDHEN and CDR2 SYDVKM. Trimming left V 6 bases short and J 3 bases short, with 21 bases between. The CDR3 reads CASSQMEVWNIYEQYF. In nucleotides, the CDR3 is TGTGCCAGCAGCCAAATGGAGGTGTGGAACATCTACGAGCAGTACTTC.

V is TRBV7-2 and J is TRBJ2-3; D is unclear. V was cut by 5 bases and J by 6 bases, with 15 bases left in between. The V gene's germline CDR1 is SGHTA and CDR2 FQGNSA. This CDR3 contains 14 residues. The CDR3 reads CASSPPHGSDTQYF. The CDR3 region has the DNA TGTGCCAGCAGCCCTCCGCACGGTTCCGATACGCAGTATTTT.